The 13 T cell receptor beta chains below were found in one sample sequenced in a study of blood T cell repertoires in COVID-19. Only in-frame clones appear in the TCRdb table, and some are missing; sequencing was by immunoSEQ multiplex PCR. The sample yields 300,000 to 350,000 clones, 75% to 90% seen once. Sequencing was performed on PBMCs or T cells enriched from blood (not recorded which). The source is a young man who had recovered from COVID-19.

The chain employs TRBV5-1 and TRBJ2-5; D is possibly TRBD2 (6 bases). The CDR3 covers 13 residues. CDR1 SGHRS and CDR2 YFSETQ come from the germline V gene. V was clipped by 4 bases and J by 4 bases, with 11 bases between them. The CDR3 bases are TGCGCCAGCAGCGAGCAGGGAGGAGAGACCCAGTACTTC. The encoded protein is CASSEQGGETQYF.

This clone showed up just once. Here the CDR3 DNA reads TGCGCCAGCAGCCAAGATCGGCGCCCCGGGGAGGACTTCAACTATGGCTACACCTTC. It is translated as CASSQDRRPGEDFNYGYTF. The genes are TRBV4-1 and TRBJ1-2; D uncertain. CDR3 length: 19 amino acids. Per germline, CDR1 MGHRA and CDR2 YSYEKL. The germline V and J ends were trimmed by 0 bases and 2 bases, with 22 bases remaining between them.

The gene calls are TRBV15 and TRBJ2-5; TRBD1 is a possible D gene (5 bases). V shed 0 bases and J shed 5 bases, with 19 bases lying between them. This CDR3 comprises 17 residues. In germline, CDR1 is LNHNV, CDR2 YYDKDF (reference sequence). The CDR3 here is CATSRDGPQGTMETQYF. The CDR3 region has the DNA TGTGCCACCAGCAGAGATGGGCCCCAGGGTACGATGGAGACCCAGTACTTC.

The chain is built from TRBV4-1 and TRBJ1-2; D uncertain. V lost 0 bases, J lost 0 bases, and 11 bases lay in between. CDR1 MGHRA and CDR2 YSYEKL come from the germline V gene. The length of the CDR3 is 16 residues. The CDR3 loop is CASSQDPDLANYGYTF. DNA of the CDR3: TGCGCCAGCAGCCAAGACCCGGACTTAGCTAACTATGGCTACACCTTC.

The chain recombines TRBV25-1 with TRBJ1-1; tentatively, D is TRBD1 (5 bases). Germline V gene sequence: CDR1 MGHDK, CDR2 SYGVNS. Trimming stripped 1 base from V and 7 bases from J, with 10 bases between. The CDR3 loop spans 13 amino acids. CDR3 loop: CASSEFGGFEAFF. CDR3 sequence (DNA): TGTGCCAGCAGTGAATTTGGGGGGTTTGAAGCTTTCTTT.

J is TRBJ1-4 and V is TRBV18; weak D call: TRBD1 (6 bases). Germline lookup yields CDR1 KGHSH and CDR2 LQKENI. Trimming pared 3 bases from V and 4 bases from J, leaving 9 bases between. This CDR3 region has 14 residues. CDR3 residues: CASSPTGDNEKLFF. In DNA form, the CDR3 reads TGTGCCAGCTCACCGACAGGCGATAATGAAAAACTGTTTTTT.

This clone occurred once. The rearrangement joins TRBV4-1 to TRBJ2-1; TRBD2 aligns across 8 bases. The CDR3 is 16 amino acids. The junction had 9 bases not matched to a gene; V was cut back by 5 bases and J by 3 bases. Germline-derived CDR1 and CDR2 are MGHRA and YSYEKL. In nucleotides, the CDR3 is TGCGCCAGCAGCGACAGTCGGGGGGGCCTCTACAATGAGCAGTTCTTC. Translated: CASSDSRGGLYNEQFF.

The chain uses TRBV6-5 and TRBJ1-6; 7 positions agree with TRBD1. V dropped 7 bases and J dropped 13; count of bases not matched to a gene: 10. The CDR3 consists of 13 residues. In germline, CDR1 is MNHEY, CDR2 SVGAGI. CDR3 protein: CASTTGQLDPLHF. In DNA form, the CDR3 reads TGTGCCAGCACCACGGGACAGCTTGATCCCCTCCACTTT.

CDR3 amino acids: CASSTGPSSYNEQFF. CDR3 in DNA: TGTGCCAGTAGTACAGGTCCGAGCTCCTACAATGAGCAGTTCTTC. V usage is TRBV19 and J usage is TRBJ2-1; D gene uncertain. Germline values: CDR1 LNHDA, CDR2 SQIVND (reference sequence). V lost 4 bases, J lost 0 bases, and 10 bases lay in between. CDR3 size: 15 residues.

This chain links TRBV13 with TRBJ1-2, with D uncertain. This CDR3 has 11 amino acids. V lost 6 bases and J lost 8, with 10 bases in between. From germline, CDR1 is PRHDT and CDR2 FYEKMQ (reference sequence). For the CDR3, the DNA is TGTGCCAGCAGTGAGGGCAGGGGCTACACCTTC. Residues: CASSEGRGYTF. Looking up the rest from reference TRBV13 and TRBJ1-2 gives the full variable domain: AAGVIQSPRHLIKEKRETATLKCYPIPRHDTVYWYQQGPGQDPQFLISFYEKMQSDKGSIPDRFSAQQFSDYHSELNMSSLELGDSALYFCASSEGRGYTFGSGTRLTVV.

The V call is TRBV27, the J call TRBJ1-1; no reliable D call. The V and J ends lost 3 bases and 3 bases respectively, with 11 bases between them. Germline assignment: CDR1 MNHEY and CDR2 SMNVEV (reference sequence). The CDR3 totals 14 residues. The CDR3, as DNA: TGTGCCAGCAGTTTTACAGACGGGGACACTGAAGCTTTCTTT. Translation gives CASSFTDGDTEAFF.

This clone turned up a few times. The chain combines TRBV9 with TRBJ2-5; 10 positions agree with TRBD2. This CDR3 has 16 amino acids. Germline CDR1 SGDLS, CDR2 YYNGEE. Trimming took 0 bases from V and 3 from J; bases not matched to a gene: 5. CDR3 amino acids: CASSVDSGGAKETQYF. For the CDR3, the DNA is TGTGCCAGCAGCGTAGACAGCGGGGGGGCCAAAGAGACCCAGTACTTC. Looking up the rest from reference TRBV9 and TRBJ2-5 gives the full variable domain: DSGVTQTPKHLITATGQRVTLRCSPRSGDLSVYWYQQSLDQGLQFLIQYYNGEERAKGNILERFSAQQFPDLHSELNLSSLELGDSALYFCASSVDSGGAKETQYFGPGTRLLVL.

The chain has TRBV18 and TRBJ2-3; 9 positions match TRBD2. The CDR3 spans 16 residues. Germline V gives CDR1 KGHSH, CDR2 LQKENI. V lost 8 bases to trimming and J lost 2 bases; unmatched junction nucleotides: 11. The CDR3 bases are TGTGCCAGCCAAGGGCTAGCGGGGACTAACACAGATACGCAGTATTTT. Translating gives CASQGLAGTNTDTQYF.